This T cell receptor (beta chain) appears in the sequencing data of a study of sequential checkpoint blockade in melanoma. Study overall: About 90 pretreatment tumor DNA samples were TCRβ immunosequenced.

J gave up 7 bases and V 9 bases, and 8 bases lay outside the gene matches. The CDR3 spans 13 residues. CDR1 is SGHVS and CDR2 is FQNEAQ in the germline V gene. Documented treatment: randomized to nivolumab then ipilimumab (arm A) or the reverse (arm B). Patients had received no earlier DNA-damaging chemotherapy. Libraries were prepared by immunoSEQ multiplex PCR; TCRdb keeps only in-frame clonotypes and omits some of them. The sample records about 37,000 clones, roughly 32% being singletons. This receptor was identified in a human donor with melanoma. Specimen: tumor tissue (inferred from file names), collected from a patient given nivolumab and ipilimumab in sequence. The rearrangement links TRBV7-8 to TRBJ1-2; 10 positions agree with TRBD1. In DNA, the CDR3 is TGTGCCAGTAATAACCGGGACAGGGGTGGCTACACCTTC. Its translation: CASNNRDRGGYTF.